The present TCR beta chain was sequenced within a study of identical twins. V was cut by 8 bases and J by 10 bases, with 12 bases left in between. The CDR3 totals 11 residues. From germline, CDR1 is LNHNV and CDR2 YYDKDF (reference sequence). This clonotype was detected a few times. A universal primer site came from template switching; cDNA carried unique molecular identifiers. One entry per CDR3 protein results from TCRdb running MiXCR on the 5' RACE reads. The sample has approximately 250,000 distinct CDR3 sequences; 6% to 7% are singletons. In addition, the sample was reused for a study of T cells expressing NK-cell markers. From that paper: Sorted CD3+CD56+NKG2C+, CD3+CD56+NKG2C- and CD3+CD56-NKG2C+ T-cell subsets were beta-chain profiled. HCMV seropositivity characterized most of the eight sequenced donors, and seronegativity one. The share of CD8+ T cells held by dominant NKG2C+ clonotypes was roughly 1.0-8% in several donors.

The sequenced sample was CD8+ T cells sorted from blood. The chain has TRBV15 and TRBJ2-1, with D perhaps being TRBD1 or TRBD2 (5 bases each). This receptor was obtained from a woman younger than 30 in good health. Written as DNA, the CDR3 is TGTGCCACCCGAGGGGTAAGGGAGCAGTTCTTC. Translating gives CATRGVREQFF.